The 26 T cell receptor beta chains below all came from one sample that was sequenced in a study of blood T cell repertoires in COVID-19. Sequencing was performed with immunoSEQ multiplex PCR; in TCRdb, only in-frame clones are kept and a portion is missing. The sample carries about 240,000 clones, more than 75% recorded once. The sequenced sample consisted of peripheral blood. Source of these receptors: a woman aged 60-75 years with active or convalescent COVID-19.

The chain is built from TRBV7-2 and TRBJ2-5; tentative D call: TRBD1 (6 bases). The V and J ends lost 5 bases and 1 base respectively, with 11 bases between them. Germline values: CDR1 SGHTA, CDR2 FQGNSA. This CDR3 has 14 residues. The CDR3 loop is CASSQQTGQETQYF. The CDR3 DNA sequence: TGTGCCAGCAGCCAGCAGACAGGCCAAGAGACCCAGTACTTC.

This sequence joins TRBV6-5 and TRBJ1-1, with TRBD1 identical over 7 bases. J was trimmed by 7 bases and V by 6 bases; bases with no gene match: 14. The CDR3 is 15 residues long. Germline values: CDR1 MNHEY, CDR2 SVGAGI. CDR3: CASRAVETGLGEAFF. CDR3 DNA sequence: TGTGCCAGCAGGGCCGTCGAGACAGGGTTGGGTGAAGCTTTCTTT.

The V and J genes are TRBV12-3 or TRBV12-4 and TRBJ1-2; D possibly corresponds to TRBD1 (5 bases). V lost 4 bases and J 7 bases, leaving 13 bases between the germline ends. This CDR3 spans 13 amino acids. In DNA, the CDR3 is TGTGCCAGCAGTTCGACTGGGGCCGCTGGCTACACCTTC. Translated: CASSSTGAAGYTF.

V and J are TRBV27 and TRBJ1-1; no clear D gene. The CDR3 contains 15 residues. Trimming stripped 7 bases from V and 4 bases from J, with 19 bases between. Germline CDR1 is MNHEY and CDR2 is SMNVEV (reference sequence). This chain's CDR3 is CASNPVGGVGTEAFF. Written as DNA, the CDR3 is TGTGCCAGCAACCCGGTAGGCGGGGTGGGCACTGAAGCTTTCTTT.

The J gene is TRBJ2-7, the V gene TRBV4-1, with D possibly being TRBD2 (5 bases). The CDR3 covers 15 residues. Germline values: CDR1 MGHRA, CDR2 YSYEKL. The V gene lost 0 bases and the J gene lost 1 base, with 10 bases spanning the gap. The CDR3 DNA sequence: TGCGCCAGCAGCCAAGATTCCCGGGAATCCTACGAGCAGTACTTC. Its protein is CASSQDSRESYEQYF.

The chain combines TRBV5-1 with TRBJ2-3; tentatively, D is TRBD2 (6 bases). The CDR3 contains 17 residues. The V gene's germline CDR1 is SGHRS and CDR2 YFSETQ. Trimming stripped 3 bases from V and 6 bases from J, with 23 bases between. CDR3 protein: CASSSTLAGAQGDTQYF. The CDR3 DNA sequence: TGCGCCAGCAGCTCGACACTAGCCGGGGCCCAGGGTGATACGCAGTATTTT.

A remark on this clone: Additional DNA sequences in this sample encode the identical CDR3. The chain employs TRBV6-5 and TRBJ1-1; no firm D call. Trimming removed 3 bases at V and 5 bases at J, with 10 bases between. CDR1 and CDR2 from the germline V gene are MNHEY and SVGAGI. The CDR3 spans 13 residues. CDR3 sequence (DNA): TGTGCCAGCAGTTATGGGCGGGGAACTGAAGCTTTCTTT. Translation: CASSYGRGTEAFF.

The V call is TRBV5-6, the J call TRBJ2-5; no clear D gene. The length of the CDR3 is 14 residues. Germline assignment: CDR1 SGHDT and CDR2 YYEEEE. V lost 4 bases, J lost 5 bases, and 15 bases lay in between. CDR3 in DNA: TGTGCCAGCAGCCCCCGCCGCCCGGAGGAGACCCAGTACTTC. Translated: CASSPRRPEETQYF.

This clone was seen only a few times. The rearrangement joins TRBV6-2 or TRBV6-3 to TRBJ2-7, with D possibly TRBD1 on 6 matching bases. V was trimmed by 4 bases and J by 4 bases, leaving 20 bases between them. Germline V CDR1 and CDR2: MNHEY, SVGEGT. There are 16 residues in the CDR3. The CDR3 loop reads CASSLGQWNVRYEQYF. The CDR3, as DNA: TGTGCCAGCAGTTTGGGACAATGGAATGTTAGATACGAGCAGTACTTC.

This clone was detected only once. The CDR3 here is CASSDRGKGSNYGYTF. The CDR3 nucleotides read TGTGCCAGCAGTGACAGGGGAAAAGGGAGTAACTATGGCTACACCTTC. The chain couples TRBV6-1 to TRBJ1-2; D possibly corresponds to TRBD1 (6 bases). V lost 3 bases and J 1 base, leaving 15 bases between the germline ends. From germline, CDR1 is MNHNS and CDR2 SASEGT. This CDR3 is built from 16 residues.

In DNA form, the CDR3 reads TGTGCCAGCAAATTACAGGGGGCATATAATTCACCCCTCCACTTT. This translates into CASKLQGAYNSPLHF. This chain links TRBV27 with TRBJ1-6; 9 bases are shared with TRBD1. Germline CDR1 and CDR2: MNHEY and SMNVEV (reference sequence). Trimming at V came to 7 bases and at J to 4 bases, leaving 5 bases not matched to a gene. The CDR3 consists of 15 residues.

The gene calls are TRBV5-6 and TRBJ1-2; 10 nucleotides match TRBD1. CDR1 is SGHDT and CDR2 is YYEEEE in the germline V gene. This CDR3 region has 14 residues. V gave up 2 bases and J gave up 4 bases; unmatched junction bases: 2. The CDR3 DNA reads TGTGCCAGCAGCTTCCGGGACAGGGGCTATGGCTACACCTTC. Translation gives CASSFRDRGYGYTF.

For the CDR3, the DNA is TGTGCCAGCAGCCTACGGGACAGGGGCCTTTATGGCTACACCTTC. Translated: CASSLRDRGLYGYTF. V is TRBV5-6 and J is TRBJ1-2, with 10 bases matching TRBD1. There are 15 residues in the CDR3. Unmatched junction bases numbered 8, after V lost 4 bases and J lost 5 bases. CDR1 is SGHDT, CDR2 YYEEEE, per germline.

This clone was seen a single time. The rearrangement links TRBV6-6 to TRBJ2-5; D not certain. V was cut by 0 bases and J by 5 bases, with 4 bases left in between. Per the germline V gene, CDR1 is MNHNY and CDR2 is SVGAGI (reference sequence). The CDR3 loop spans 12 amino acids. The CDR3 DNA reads TGTGCCAGCAGTTACTCTGAGGAGACCCAGTACTTC. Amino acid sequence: CASSYSEETQYF.

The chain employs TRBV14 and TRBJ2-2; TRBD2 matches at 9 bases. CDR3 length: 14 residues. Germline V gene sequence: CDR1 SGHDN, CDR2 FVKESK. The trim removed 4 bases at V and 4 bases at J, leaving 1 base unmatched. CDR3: CASSLLAGTGELFF. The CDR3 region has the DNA TGTGCCAGCAGCCTACTAGCGGGCACCGGGGAGCTGTTTTTT.

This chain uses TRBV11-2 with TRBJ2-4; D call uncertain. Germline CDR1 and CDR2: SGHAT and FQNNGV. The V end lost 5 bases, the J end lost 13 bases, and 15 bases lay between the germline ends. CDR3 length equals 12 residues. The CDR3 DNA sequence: TGTGCCAGCAGCGAGGTAATAGGCCCACAGTACTTC. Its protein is CASSEVIGPQYF.

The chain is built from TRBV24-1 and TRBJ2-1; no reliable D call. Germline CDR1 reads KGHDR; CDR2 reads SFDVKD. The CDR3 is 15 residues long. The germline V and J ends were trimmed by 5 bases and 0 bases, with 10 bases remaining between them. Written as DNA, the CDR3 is TGTGCCACCAGTGCCCAGTATAACTCCTACAATGAGCAGTTCTTC. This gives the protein CATSAQYNSYNEQFF.

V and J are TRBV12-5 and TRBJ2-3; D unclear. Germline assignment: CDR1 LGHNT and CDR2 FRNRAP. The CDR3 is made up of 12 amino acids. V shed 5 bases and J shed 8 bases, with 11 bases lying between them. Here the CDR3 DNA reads TGTGCTAGTGGTACACCTCCGGGTACGCAGTATTTT. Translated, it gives CASGTPPGTQYF.

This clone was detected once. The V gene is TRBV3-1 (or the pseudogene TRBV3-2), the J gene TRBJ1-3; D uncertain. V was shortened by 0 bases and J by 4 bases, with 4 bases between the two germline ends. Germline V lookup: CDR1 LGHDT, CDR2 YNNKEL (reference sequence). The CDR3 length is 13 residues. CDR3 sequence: CASSQDPGNTIYF. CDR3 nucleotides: TGTGCCAGCAGCCAAGATCCAGGAAACACCATATATTTT.

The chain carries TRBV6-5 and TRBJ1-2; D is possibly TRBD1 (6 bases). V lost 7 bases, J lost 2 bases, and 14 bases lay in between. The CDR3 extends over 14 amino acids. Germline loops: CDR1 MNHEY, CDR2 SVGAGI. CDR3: CASTPGGGNYGYTF. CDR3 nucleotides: TGTGCCAGCACTCCGGGGGGCGGGAACTATGGCTACACCTTC.

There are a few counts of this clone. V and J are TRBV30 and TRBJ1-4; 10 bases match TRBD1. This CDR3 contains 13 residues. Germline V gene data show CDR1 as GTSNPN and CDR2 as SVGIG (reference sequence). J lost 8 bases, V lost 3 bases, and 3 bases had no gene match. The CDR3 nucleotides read TGTGCCTGGAGGGGACAGGGGTGGGAAAAACTGTTTTTT. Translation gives CAWRGQGWEKLFF.

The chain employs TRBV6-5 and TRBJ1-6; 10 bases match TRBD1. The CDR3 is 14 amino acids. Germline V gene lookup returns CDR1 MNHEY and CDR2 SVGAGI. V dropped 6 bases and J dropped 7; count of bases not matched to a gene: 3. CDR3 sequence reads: CASRQDRGNSPLHF. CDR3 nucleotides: TGTGCCAGCAGGCAGGACAGGGGGAATTCACCCCTCCACTTT.

The CDR3 DNA reads as TGTGCCAGCAGCCCAGCGGTTAGTTTAGAAGCTTTCTTT. Translation gives CASSPAVSLEAFF. The gene calls are TRBV7-2 and TRBJ1-1; D gene unclear. This CDR3 has 13 residues. CDR1 is SGHTA, CDR2 FQGNSA, per germline. Trimming took off 5 bases at V and 8 bases at J, with 15 bases between the two ends.

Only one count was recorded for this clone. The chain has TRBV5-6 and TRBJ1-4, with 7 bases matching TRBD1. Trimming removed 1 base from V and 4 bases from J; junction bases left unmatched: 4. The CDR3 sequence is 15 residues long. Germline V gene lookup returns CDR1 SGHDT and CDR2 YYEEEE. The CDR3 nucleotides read TGTGCCAGCAGCTTGTTGACAGGGAGTAATGAAAAACTGTTTTTT. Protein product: CASSLLTGSNEKLFF.

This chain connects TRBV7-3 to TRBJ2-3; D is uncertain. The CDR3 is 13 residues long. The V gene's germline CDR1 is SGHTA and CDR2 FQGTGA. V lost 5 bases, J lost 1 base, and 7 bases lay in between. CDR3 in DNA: TGTGCCAGCAGCCCCCTACGCACAGATACGCAGTATTTT. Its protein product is CASSPLRTDTQYF.

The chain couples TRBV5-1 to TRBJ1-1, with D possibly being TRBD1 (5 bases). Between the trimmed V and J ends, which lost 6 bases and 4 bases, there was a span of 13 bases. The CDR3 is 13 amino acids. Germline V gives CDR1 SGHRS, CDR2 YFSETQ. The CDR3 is CASTNQGPTEAFF. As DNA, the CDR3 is TGCGCCAGCACCAATCAGGGCCCCACTGAAGCTTTCTTT.